The following is a TCR beta chain sequence with its context. This clone's antigen is unknown. No base-level quality is on record; no much larger clone is a single base apart. The data were obtained in a study of OX40 agonist ivuxolimab in advanced cancers. Notes on the research overall: Ivuxolimab was an agonistic, fully human IgG2 monoclonal antibody directed against OX40 (CD134), a costimulatory receptor. Intravenous ivuxolimab was administered to patients every 2 weeks at six dose levels: 0.01, 0.1, 0.3, 1.5, 3 and 10 mg/kg. Among the 52 dose-escalation patients, some 20 had hepatocellular carcinoma, around 15 melanoma, 9 renal cell carcinoma and 9 head and neck cancer. The dose-escalation cohort was 82.7% male with a mean age of 60 years, ranging from roughly 23 to 79. Prior anti-PD-1, anti-PD-L1 or anti-CTLA-4 therapy was permitted, and checkpoint inhibitors had been received by 30% to 40% of dose-escalation patients. Partial responses occurred in three dose-escalation patients, of whom one had hepatocellular carcinoma and two had cutaneous melanoma. The point of sequencing TCRbeta in the periphery was to test whether ivuxolimab changed TCR sequence diversity and drove clonal T-cell expansion. The paper covers the monotherapy dose-escalation part of the phase I ivuxolimab trial, which included N of about 56 patients.

Patients with a history of autoimmune disease or receiving systemic immunosuppression were excluded from the trial. Peripheral blood for TCR sequencing was collected from all dose cohorts at baseline, on cycle 4 day 1, and on cycle 7 day 1. The samples were drawn from a first-in-human, open-label, multicenter phase I dose-escalation trial of ivuxolimab. Adults with locally advanced or metastatic melanoma, renal cell carcinoma, hepatocellular carcinoma or head and neck squamous cell carcinoma were enrolled in the trial. Before TCR sequencing, CD4+ T cells and CD8+ T cells from peripheral blood were sorted into separate populations. To sequence the TCRbeta CDR3 region, genomic DNA was isolated from the sorted cells. TCRbeta CDR3 regions were sequenced using the immunoSEQ Assay. TCRdb retrieved this table from immuneACCESS and kept in-frame rearrangements only. Not all clones are present; in checked studies, unresolved V genes account for under half, and no reason is known for the remainder. In all, the sample holds some 90,000 clones, and 87% of those were seen once. About 4% of the sample goes to the ten largest clones.

Overall study outcomes, separate from this receptor: In partial responders in the 0.1-3.0 mg/kg groups, normalized peripheral clonal expansion was found to be among the lowest, especially among CD8+ T cells. After ivuxolimab, more expanded clones were found on average in CD8+ T cells than in CD4+ T cells. Which antigens the clonally expanded peripheral T cells were specific for was not determined. Low levels of normalized T-cell clonal expansion were also seen in some nonresponding patients. Clonal expansion of both CD4+ and CD8+ blood T cells was observed from baseline to week 6 at doses 0.1 to 3.0 mg/kg.

From cysteine to phenylalanine, the CDR3 is 16 amino acids long. Only the CDR3 region is kept as DNA, spanning 48 bases read in frame from base 1. Relative to germline, V is 0 bases shorter and J is 3 bases shorter, with 13 bases between their ends. Via the germline V gene, CDR1 is SGHDN and CDR2 FVKESK. The source was CD4+ or CD8+ T cells sorted from blood, collected in a trial of the OX40 agonist ivuxolimab. This chain joins TRBV14 to TRBJ2-3; a tentative D match to TRBD1 spans 6 bases. The sequence was collected from an adult with an advanced solid tumor such as melanoma, head and neck, liver or kidney cancer. The CDR3 sequence is CASSQDRGTRTDTQYF. The nucleotide sequence is TGTGCCAGCAGCCAAGATAGGGGGACCAGGACAGATACGCAGTATTTT.